The clone carrying this T cell receptor beta chain occurred once. Clones were sequenced by immunoSEQ multiplex PCR, and TCRdb holds only the in-frame ones, with some missing. The sample carries about 140,000 clones, around 90% recorded once. The record originates from a study of control samples from healthy donors and cancer patients. The germline CDR1 and CDR2 sequences are SGHNT and YYREEE (reference sequence). The CDR3 runs 15 residues. V was pared by 4 bases and J by 3 bases, with 7 bases of the junction left unmatched. The sample consisted of blood. The source of this sequence is a man between 18 and 29 years old in good health. This chain joins TRBV5-4 and TRBJ2-3, with TRBD1 matching 8 bases. This CDR3 is CASSRRTGTTDTQYF. DNA for the CDR3: TGTGCCAGCAGCCGCCGGACAGGGACGACAGATACGCAGTATTTT.